A single sample is the source of the 26 T cell receptor beta chains below, sequenced in a study of blood T cells in healthy people across ages. Primers used in a second PCR of roughly 6 to 12 cycles were a sample-barcoded 5' primer and a J-beta primer mix. A single record per CDR3 protein comes from TCRdb applying MiXCR to the 5' RACE reads. The sample yields 630,000 or so distinct CDR3 sequences, roughly 32% seen once. Sequencing used blood. Receptors were obtained from a woman aged 80 or over in good health.

Turning to this clonotype: This sequence may be a read error, since a much larger clone differs from it by one base. The chain has TRBV7-3 and TRBJ2-7; TRBD2 is a possible D gene (6 bases). Germline V lookup: CDR1 SGHTA, CDR2 FQGTGA. CDR3 size: 13 residues. The CDR3 region is CAGSYGTPYEQYF. The DNA for the CDR3 is TGTGCCGGCAGCTACGGGACTCCCTACGAGCAGTACTTC. Full variable domain (rest looked up from reference TRBV7-3 and TRBJ2-7): GAGVSQTPSNKVTEKGKYVELRCDPISGHTALYWYRQSLGQGPEFLIYFQGTGAADDSGLPNDRFFAVRPEGSVSTLKIQRTERGDSAVYLCAGSYGTPYEQYFGPGTRLTVT.

This chain uses TRBV5-6 with TRBJ2-5; tentative D call: TRBD2 (7 bases). Germline loops: CDR1 SGHDT, CDR2 YYEEEE. The CDR3 has 15 amino acids. V lost 2 bases, J lost 11 bases, and 22 bases lay in between. CDR3 residues: CASSFRGAGKGEQYF. CDR3 in DNA: TGTGCCAGCAGCTTTCGGGGGGCTGGGAAAGGTGAGCAGTACTTC. The full variable domain, rest sourced from reference TRBV5-6 and TRBJ2-5, is DAGVTQSPTHLIKTRGQQVTLRCSPKSGHDTVSWYQQALGQGPQFIFQYYEEEERQRGNFPDRFSGHQFPNYSSELNVNALLLGDSALYLCASSFRGAGKGEQYFGPGTRLLVL.

This clonotype was observed a few times. This may be a read error, as it is one base from a much larger clone. The CDR3 DNA reads as TGCGTCAGCAGCTTGGGGGACACCTACAATGAGCAGTTCTTC. This encodes CVSSLGDTYNEQFF. The rearrangement links TRBV5-1 to TRBJ2-1, with D possibly matching TRBD1 (6 bases). This CDR3 is built from 14 residues. From germline, CDR1 is SGHRS and CDR2 YFSETQ.

This clonotype was picked up many times. The chain joins TRBV24-1 to TRBJ2-1, with 10 bases lining up with TRBD2. J lost 6 bases, V lost 6 bases, and 13 bases had no gene match. Germline V gene sequence: CDR1 KGHDR, CDR2 SFDVKD. The CDR3 length is 17 residues. The CDR3 region is CATSPHPGTSALNEQFF. The CDR3 DNA is TGTGCCACCAGTCCACATCCCGGGACTAGCGCCCTCAATGAGCAGTTCTTC.

This clonotype was detected many times. The DNA of the CDR3 is TGTGCCAGCAGCTTAATTCCGGGCCAGGGGGTGGATACGCAGTATTTT. It encodes CASSLIPGQGVDTQYF. V usage is TRBV7-3 and J usage is TRBJ2-3; 7 positions agree with TRBD1. The CDR3 length is 16 residues. Germline V gene sequence: CDR1 SGHTA, CDR2 FQGTGA. Trimming took 1 base from V and 6 from J; bases not matched to a gene: 10.

This clonotype was detected many times. J is TRBJ2-1 and V is TRBV28; D unresolved. The CDR3 is 12 amino acids. V was shortened by 6 bases and J by 1 base, with 4 bases between the two germline ends. Germline values: CDR1 MDHEN, CDR2 SYDVKM. CDR3 amino acids: CASRTSYNEQFF. Here the CDR3 DNA reads TGTGCCAGCAGGACATCCTACAATGAGCAGTTCTTC.

This clonotype came up many times. The rearrangement links TRBV9 to TRBJ2-7; no reliable D call. Trimming took off 0 bases at V and 2 bases at J, with 12 bases between the two ends. The CDR3 sequence is 15 residues long. Per germline, CDR1 SGDLS and CDR2 YYNGEE. DNA of the CDR3: TGTGCCAGCAGCGTAGACGCCAGGTTTGCCTACGAGCAGTACTTC. This sequence encodes CASSVDARFAYEQYF.

This clonotype has a count of ten or more. The chain uses TRBV7-2 and TRBJ2-3; TRBD2 matches 10 bases. Germline V gene lookup returns CDR1 SGHTA and CDR2 FQGNSA. The CDR3 sequence is 16 residues long. The J segment lost 3 bases and the V segment lost 5 bases, leaving 8 bases of the junction unmatched. The DNA of the CDR3 is TGTGCCAGCAGCCCCAGGGGGACTAGCGAGACAGATACGCAGTATTTT. It is translated as CASSPRGTSETDTQYF.

This clonotype was found many times. The chain links TRBV6-6 to TRBJ2-5; the D gene could be TRBD1 or TRBD2 (5 bases each). Between the trimmed V and J ends, which lost 2 bases and 11 bases, there was a span of 21 bases. Germline CDR1 reads MNHNY; CDR2 reads SVGAGI (reference sequence). CDR3 length: 15 residues. CDR3 region: CASSYMRRGEGEQYF. In nucleotides, the CDR3 is TGTGCCAGCAGTTACATGCGGCGTGGAGAAGGGGAGCAGTACTTC.

As for this clonotype: With a much larger clone just one base away, this may be a read error. The V call is TRBV20-1, the J call TRBJ2-3; 8 bases match TRBD2. CDR1 is DFQATT, CDR2 SNEGSKA, per germline (reference sequence). The ends lost 1 base at V and 4 bases at J; junction bases unmatched: 7. This CDR3 contains 15 residues. For the CDR3, the DNA is TGCAGTGCTAGAGTGTCTAGCGGGTACGCAGATACGCAGTATTTT. This encodes CSARVSSGYADTQYF.

This clonotype was seen repeatedly, ten times or more. The V and J genes are TRBV27 and TRBJ2-3; TRBD2 matches 9 bases. Germline CDR1 MNHEY, CDR2 SMNVEV (reference sequence). J gave up 4 bases and V 9 bases, and 8 bases lay outside the gene matches. The CDR3 has 14 residues. The CDR3: CASARSGGPDTQYF. CDR3 coding DNA: TGTGCCAGTGCTAGGAGCGGGGGGCCAGATACGCAGTATTTT.

A note on this clonotype: A much more abundant neighbour one base away suggests this may be a read error. The chain has TRBV30 and TRBJ2-5; TRBD1 agrees at 8 bases. After removal of 3 bases from V and 0 bases from J, the junction contained 3 bases not matched to a gene. Germline lookup yields CDR1 GTSNPN and CDR2 SVGIG (reference sequence). There are 14 residues in the CDR3. DNA of the CDR3: TGTGCCTGGAGCAGACAGGGGTACCAAGAGACCCAGTACTTC. It specifies CAWSRQGYQETQYF.

The chain links TRBV12-3 or TRBV12-4 to TRBJ2-7; D gene unclear. With 5 bases removed from V and 9 bases from J, the gap between germline ends came to 11 bases. The CDR3 has 11 residues. The CDR3 protein is CASSTYPVQYF. The CDR3 DNA sequence: TGTGCCAGCAGTACCTACCCCGTGCAGTACTTC.

V gene TRBV24-1 combines with J gene TRBJ1-2, with TRBD1 matching over 9 bases. The CDR3 consists of 13 residues. The V gene's germline CDR1 is KGHDR and CDR2 SFDVKD. J gave up 5 bases and V 12 bases, and 9 bases lay outside the gene matches. CDR3 nucleotides: TGTGCCGTACATCCCGGGACAGGGTATGGCTACACCTTC. Residues: CAVHPGTGYGYTF.

In its sample, this clonotype was seen many times. This sequence joins TRBV10-3 and TRBJ1-6, with D tentatively TRBD1 (5 bases). Trimming removed 3 bases at V and 5 bases at J, with 8 bases between. From germline, CDR1 is ENHRY and CDR2 SYGVKD. This CDR3 region has 14 residues. The CDR3 DNA reads TGTGCCATCAGTGATAGAGGGGATAATTCACCCCTCCACTTT. As protein: CAISDRGDNSPLHF.

This chain connects TRBV20-1 to TRBJ2-7, with a tentative D call TRBD1 (6 bases). The germline V gene has CDR1 DFQATT and CDR2 SNEGSKA (reference sequence). CDR3 length equals 15 residues. With 5 bases removed from V and 7 bases from J, the gap between germline ends came to 24 bases. The CDR3: CSADGQTSVYNEQYF. Written as DNA, the CDR3 is TGCAGTGCTGACGGACAGACAAGCGTCTACAATGAGCAGTACTTC.

This clonotype was picked up many times. CDR3 bases: TGTGCCAGCAGCTTATCAGGGGGGATCGGGACAGATACGCAGTATTTT. Its translation is CASSLSGGIGTDTQYF. The genes are TRBV11-2 and TRBJ2-3; TRBD1 is a possible D gene (7 bases). Trimming removed 2 bases from V and 3 bases from J, with 15 bases in between. CDR3 size: 16 residues. CDR1 and CDR2 from the germline V gene are SGHAT and FQNNGV.

This clonotype was counted many times. In DNA, the CDR3 is TGTGCCAGCAGCGCCGGACTAGCCACGCAGACCCAGTACTTC. This codes for CASSAGLATQTQYF. The chain is built from TRBV7-9 and TRBJ2-5; TRBD2 agrees at 8 bases. The V and J ends lost 5 bases and 6 bases, in that order; junction bases with no gene match: 8. This CDR3 contains 14 residues. Germline CDR1 reads SEHNR; CDR2 reads FQNEAQ (reference sequence).

This clonotype was counted a few times. This sequence joins TRBV2 and TRBJ2-1, with D possibly TRBD1 on 6 matching bases. Germline assignment: CDR1 SNHLY and CDR2 FYNNEI. The length of the CDR3 is 13 residues. V gave up 7 bases and J gave up 9 bases, with 16 bases separating them. The CDR3 nucleotides are TGTGCCAGCAACAACAGGGACCGCGGTGAGCAGTTCTTC. Its translation is CASNNRDRGEQFF.

In nucleotides, the CDR3 is TGCAGTGCTAGAGATTTTCAGTACACAGATACGCAGTATTTT. Amino acid sequence: CSARDFQYTDTQYF. The gene calls are TRBV20-1 and TRBJ2-3; no definite D call. V was trimmed by 0 bases and J by 2 bases, leaving 9 bases between them. The CDR3 is 14 amino acids. Germline-derived CDR1 and CDR2 are DFQATT and SNEGSKA (reference sequence).

This clonotype was seen more than once but under ten times. The rearrangement uses TRBV28 and TRBJ1-5, with 10 bases aligning to TRBD1. Per the germline V gene, CDR1 is MDHEN and CDR2 is SYDVKM. V gave up 2 bases and J gave up 6 bases; unmatched junction bases: 7. There are 16 residues in the CDR3. The CDR3 protein is CASSLAGQGLGQPQHF. The CDR3 DNA reads TGTGCCAGCAGTTTAGCGGGACAGGGGTTGGGTCAGCCCCAGCATTTT.

This clonotype was counted ten times or more. J is TRBJ1-2 and V is TRBV15, with D unresolved. CDR1 and CDR2 (germline): LNHNV, YYDKDF (reference sequence). Deletions cut 4 bases from V and 6 bases from J, with 15 bases between. The CDR3 is 14 residues long. The CDR3 spells CATSNRVTGNGYTF. The CDR3 DNA is TGTGCCACCAGCAATAGAGTAACGGGGAATGGCTACACCTTC.

As regards this clonotype: One base away lies a much larger clone, so this may be a sequencing read error. CDR3 in amino acids: CSPGQTYEQYF. In DNA, the CDR3 is TGCAGTCCGGGACAGACATACGAGCAGTACTTC. The gene calls are TRBV20-1 and TRBJ2-5, with 7 bases aligning to TRBD1. TRBJ2-7 matches the DNA end more closely, so the J call is doubtful. The germline V gene has CDR1 DFQATT and CDR2 SNEGSKA (reference sequence). This CDR3 has 11 amino acids.

This clonotype was counted at least ten times. CDR3 protein: CASSYPSGYTF. CDR3 DNA sequence: TGTGCCAGCAGCTACCCCTCTGGCTACACCTTC. The chain joins TRBV7-9 to TRBJ1-2; D gene unclear. The CDR3 totals 11 residues. Per the germline V gene, CDR1 is SEHNR and CDR2 is FQNEAQ (reference sequence). The germline V and J ends were trimmed by 4 bases and 7 bases, with 7 bases remaining between them.

This clonotype was picked up a small number of times. The chain uses TRBV11-3 and TRBJ2-1; the D gene is possibly TRBD2 (6 bases). There are 14 residues in the CDR3. The V and J ends lost 4 bases and 6 bases respectively, with 13 bases between them. Germline V lookup: CDR1 SGHNT, CDR2 YENEEA. The CDR3 sequence is CASSCRRGGNEQFF. CDR3 nucleotides: TGTGCCAGCAGCTGTAGGCGGGGAGGCAATGAGCAGTTCTTC.

This rearrangement joins TRBV29-1 to TRBJ2-5, with D perhaps matching TRBD2 (5 bases). Trimming removed 2 bases from V and 7 bases from J, with 8 bases in between. CDR1 SQVTM and CDR2 ANQGSEA come from the germline V gene. The CDR3 length is 11 residues. The CDR3 DNA sequence: TGCAGCGTTGAACGTCGGGGGACCCAGTACTTC. Translated, it gives CSVERRGTQYF.